This T cell receptor (beta chain) was sequenced in a study of shared clonotypes between healthy human individuals. The CDR3 contains 17 residues. The germline CDR1 and CDR2 sequences are SQVTM and ANQGSEA. V shed 3 bases and J 2 bases; nucleotides not matched to a gene: 9. Per the original methods: Junction-only immunoSEQ data arrived without quality scores, meaning filtering differed. Method: immunoSEQ multiplex PCR; TCRdb's copy keeps in-frame clones and lacks some. V and J calls and clone size come straight from that table; D and trimming were deduced from the DNA. The data show millions of clones, roughly 94% seen once.

The chain uses TRBV29-1 and TRBJ2-7, with 14 positions matching TRBD2. Specimen: naive CD4+ T cells sorted from blood. Subset reported: CD45RA+ positively selected. The receptor's source is a man between 18 and 35 years old in good health. For the CDR3, the DNA is TGCAGCGTTGAGGGGACTAGCGGGGGACGTCGTACCTACGAGCAGTACTTC. It yields the protein CSVEGTSGGRRTYEQYF.